What follows are 24 T cell receptor beta chains derived from one specimen sequenced in a study of blood T cells in healthy people across ages. The use of a sample-barcoded 5' primer and a J-beta primer mix characterized a second PCR of roughly 6 to 11 cycles. TCRdb redid the calling of the 5' RACE reads with MiXCR, one entry per CDR3 protein. The sample contains 1,100,000 or so distinct CDR3 sequences, under 45% of which appear only once. Specimen: blood. These receptors were collected from a woman in her sixties in good health.

J is TRBJ2-1 and V is TRBV10-3; 14 nucleotides agree with TRBD2. Germline loops: CDR1 ENHRY, CDR2 SYGVKD. This CDR3 is 17 amino acids long. V shed 3 bases and J 4 bases; nucleotides not matched to a gene: 5. The CDR3 DNA sequence: TGTGCCATCAGTGAAGGGACTAGCGGGAGCCAGTACAATGAGCAGTTCTTC. Translation gives CAISEGTSGSQYNEQFF.

The count of this clonotype is one. The rearrangement links TRBV10-3 to TRBJ1-2, with no clear D. CDR3 length equals 13 residues. The germline gives CDR1 ENHRY, CDR2 SYGVKD. V was cut by 2 bases and J by 3 bases, with 7 bases left in between. Written as DNA, the CDR3 is TGTGCCATCAGTGAGGGGGTTCACTATGGCTACACCTTC. Translating it yields CAISEGVHYGYTF.

The chain couples TRBV7-8 to TRBJ2-1, with D possibly matching TRBD2 (5 bases). The V gene's germline CDR1 is SGHVS and CDR2 FQNEAQ. The V end was cut by 1 base, the J end by 4 bases, with 23 bases between. The CDR3 is made up of 19 amino acids. CDR3 in amino acids: CASSLGVGMGEGSYNEQFF. The CDR3 bases are TGTGCCAGCAGCTTAGGAGTAGGGATGGGAGAGGGATCGTACAATGAGCAGTTCTTC.

This clonotype has a count of ten or more. The chain carries TRBV10-3 and TRBJ2-1, with D possibly being TRBD1 (5 bases). V lost 0 bases to trimming and J lost 0 bases, with 9 bases between them. The CDR3 has 16 amino acids. CDR1 ENHRY and CDR2 SYGVKD come from the germline V gene. The CDR3 here is CAISESGQDSYNEQFF. The CDR3 region has the DNA TGTGCCATCAGTGAGTCGGGGCAGGACTCCTACAATGAGCAGTTCTTC.

This clonotype has more than one count but fewer than ten. This chain connects TRBV27 to TRBJ2-7; D call uncertain. Trimming removed 3 bases from V and 1 base from J, with 16 bases in between. Germline CDR1 MNHEY, CDR2 SMNVEV (reference sequence). The CDR3 contains 16 residues. The CDR3 sequence: CASSLAPGIRSYEQYF. The CDR3 DNA follows: TGTGCCAGCAGTTTGGCCCCCGGAATCCGGTCCTACGAGCAGTACTTC.

Remarks on this clonotype: The germline gene is not matched at one end of the junction; a read error may be the cause. The V and J genes are TRBV20-1 and TRBJ2-1, with D perhaps matching TRBD2 (5 bases). The CDR3 extends over 16 amino acids. Germline values: CDR1 DFQATT, CDR2 SNEGSKA (reference sequence). CDR3: CSTRSDQLRSYNEQFF. The CDR3 region has the DNA TGCAGTACTAGATCTGATCAGCTGAGGTCCTACAATGAGCAGTTCTTC.

CDR3: CASSITRRGNIQYF. The CDR3 bases are TGTGCCAGCAGCATTACCCGCAGGGGAAACATTCAGTACTTC. This chain joins TRBV11-2 and TRBJ2-4, with a weak D call TRBD1 (6 bases). Trimming left V 5 bases short and J 6 bases short, with 14 bases between. The germline CDR1 and CDR2 sequences are SGHAT and FQNNGV. This CDR3 comprises 14 residues.

CDR3 loop: CASSLGGSYEQFF. The CDR3 nucleotides are TGTGCCAGCAGTTTAGGGGGCTCCTACGAGCAGTTCTTC. The gene calls are TRBV12-3 or TRBV12-4 and TRBJ2-1; D might be TRBD1 (5 bases). Trimming took 1 base from V and 10 from J, leaving 11 bases between them. This CDR3 comprises 13 residues.

In this sample, this clonotype turned up a few times. The V call is TRBV12-3 or TRBV12-4, the J call TRBJ1-5; 9 nucleotides match TRBD1. Trimming removed 10 bases from V and 4 bases from J; junction bases left unmatched: 8. The CDR3 extends over 14 amino acids. CDR3 residues: CATTGGGPNQPQHF. CDR3 nucleotide sequence: TGTGCCACCACAGGGGGCGGCCCGAATCAGCCCCAGCATTTT.

Regarding this clonotype: It may be a read error: a sequence one base away is much more abundant. The rearrangement joins TRBV11-2 to TRBJ1-4; no clear D gene. The germline V gene encodes CDR1 SGHAT and CDR2 FQNNGV. The V end lost 0 bases, the J end lost 5 bases, and 7 bases lay between the germline ends. This CDR3 spans 14 amino acids. CDR3 bases: TGTGCCAGCAGCTTAGATGCGGACAATGAAAAACTGTTTTTT. The encoded protein is CASSLDADNEKLFF.

The V call is TRBV7-2, the J call TRBJ2-7; no reliable D call. The CDR3 runs to 14 residues. Trimming cost V 3 bases and J 5 bases, with 14 bases left between them. Germline CDR1 is SGHTA and CDR2 is FQGNSA. The CDR3 loop is CASSLYPQVNEQYF. The CDR3 DNA reads as TGTGCCAGCAGCTTGTACCCTCAGGTGAACGAGCAGTACTTC.

This clonotype appeared a few times. The chain recombines TRBV20-1 with TRBJ2-1; maybe TRBD2 (5 bases). V lost 2 bases and J 10 bases, leaving 15 bases between the germline ends. CDR1 DFQATT and CDR2 SNEGSKA come from the germline V gene (reference sequence). The CDR3 spans 13 residues. CDR3 sequence: CSARRTATGEQFF. CDR3 sequence (DNA): TGCAGTGCTAGAAGAACGGCGACGGGGGAGCAGTTCTTC.

Ten or more counts support this clonotype. The chain carries TRBV2 and TRBJ2-1, with 8 bases matching TRBD2. The length of the CDR3 is 16 residues. Unmatched junction bases numbered 9, after V lost 8 bases and J lost 0 bases. Germline V gives CDR1 SNHLY, CDR2 FYNNEI. The CDR3 nucleotides are TGTGCCAGCTGGAATAGCGGGACGAGCTCCTACAATGAGCAGTTCTTC. Translation gives CASWNSGTSSYNEQFF.

In this sample, this clonotype turned up a few times. The chain couples TRBV12-3 or TRBV12-4 to TRBJ2-7; D might be TRBD1 or TRBD2, each matching 5 bases. The CDR3 spans 15 residues. The V and J ends lost 5 bases and 4 bases respectively, with 18 bases between them. The CDR3 reads CASSKPGRPLYEQYF. In DNA form, the CDR3 reads TGTGCCAGCAGTAAACCGGGACGGCCTCTGTACGAGCAGTACTTC.

This chain connects TRBV15 to TRBJ2-7; D may match TRBD1 or TRBD2 (6 bases each). V lost 6 bases and J lost 2, with 11 bases in between. CDR1 LNHNV and CDR2 YYDKDF come from the germline V gene (reference sequence). This CDR3 is 13 amino acids long. The DNA of the CDR3 is TGTGCCACCAGTAAGGGGGGTCCCTACGAGCAGTACTTC. Encoded protein: CATSKGGPYEQYF.

The chain couples TRBV15 to TRBJ2-3, with D possibly being TRBD2 (5 bases). CDR3 length: 17 residues. CDR1 is LNHNV, CDR2 YYDKDF, per germline (reference sequence). With 3 bases removed from V and 1 base from J, the gap between germline ends came to 17 bases. The CDR3 DNA is TGTGCCACCAGCAGTCAGAGGACTGGGTTTGGCACAGATACGCAGTATTTT. Amino acid sequence: CATSSQRTGFGTDTQYF.

This clonotype was seen only a few times. The chain recombines TRBV27 with TRBJ1-6; D is perhaps TRBD1 (5 bases). Germline CDR1 MNHEY, CDR2 SMNVEV (reference sequence). Trimming removed 1 base at V and 8 bases at J, with 12 bases between. This CDR3 is built from 15 residues. CDR3 protein: CASSLLGVFDSPLHF. The CDR3 bases are TGTGCCAGCAGTTTATTGGGGGTGTTTGATTCACCCCTCCACTTT.

This clonotype has just a few counts. DNA for the CDR3: TGTGCCAGCAGCCCTGGACAGTACTACAATGAGCAGTTCTTC. Its translation is CASSPGQYYNEQFF. V and J are TRBV7-9 and TRBJ2-1; possible D gene TRBD1, 6 bases. Trimming left V 5 bases short and J 3 bases short, with 11 bases between. The CDR3 is made up of 14 amino acids. CDR1 and CDR2 (germline): SEHNR, FQNEAQ (reference sequence).

This clonotype was detected once. The CDR3 reads CASMDTRGEQYF. The CDR3 DNA reads as TGTGCCAGCATGGACACCCGAGGCGAGCAGTACTTC. The V gene is TRBV6-1, the J gene TRBJ2-4; D perhaps matches TRBD1 (5 bases). The DNA end is a closer match to TRBJ2-7, so the J assignment may be wrong. The germline V gene has CDR1 MNHNS and CDR2 SASEGT. CDR3 length: 12 amino acids.

This chain links TRBV27 with TRBJ2-7; D gene unclear. Germline values: CDR1 MNHEY, CDR2 SMNVEV (reference sequence). This CDR3 spans 14 amino acids. V gave up 8 bases and J gave up 0 bases, with 14 bases separating them. The CDR3 DNA reads as TGTGCCAGCTGCCGGAGTTGGGACTCCTACGAGCAGTACTTC. Translated, it gives CASCRSWDSYEQYF.

There are a few counts of this clonotype. Possible read error: a much larger clone is one base away. The chain couples TRBV6-2 or TRBV6-3 to TRBJ2-3; D unresolved. Germline loops: CDR1 MNHEY, CDR2 SVGEGT. This CDR3 is built from 11 residues. This chain's CDR3 is CASSYTNTQYF. CDR3 sequence (DNA): TGTGCCAGCAGTTACACAAATACGCAGTATTTT.

The chain couples TRBV5-1 to TRBJ2-3; 9 bases align to TRBD2. This CDR3 spans 17 amino acids. V lost 0 bases, J lost 2 bases, and 7 bases stayed unmatched. Germline loops: CDR1 SGHRS, CDR2 YFSETQ. DNA of the CDR3: TGCGCCAGCAGCTTGGGGGCGGGAGGGCCCCCCACAGATACGCAGTATTTT. This translates into CASSLGAGGPPTDTQYF.

V and J are TRBV20-1 and TRBJ1-2; no firm D call. The V gene lost 2 bases and the J gene lost 4 bases, with 11 bases spanning the gap. Germline CDR1 reads DFQATT; CDR2 reads SNEGSKA (reference sequence). The CDR3 totals 13 residues. The CDR3 protein is CSARSDSGYGYTF. The CDR3 DNA reads TGCAGTGCTAGATCGGACTCAGGCTATGGCTACACCTTC.

This clonotype has a handful of counts. This chain joins TRBV6-6 and TRBJ1-1; D is perhaps TRBD1 (5 bases). This CDR3 has 16 residues. The germline gives CDR1 MNHNY, CDR2 SVGAGI (reference sequence). V was cut by 2 bases and J by 3 bases, with 16 bases left in between. CDR3 DNA: TGTGCCAGCAGTTACGGACACGGACGGATGTACACTGAAGCTTTCTTT. Protein: CASSYGHGRMYTEAFF.